Below are 5 T cell receptor beta chains sequenced from a single sample in a study of human T cells and chemical hapten exposure. In TCRdb, the RACE reads were re-called with MiXCR into one record per CDR3 protein. The sample records approximately 88,000 distinct CDR3 sequences, 13% being singletons. Time point defined: patch test 3, about 24 weeks after DPC sensitization. Indicated treatment: therapeutic diphenylcyclopropenone sensitization with weekly scalp DPC. The source was whole blood, collected in connection with sensitization to the hapten diphenylcyclopropenone (DPC). These receptors were taken from a woman in her 50s with alopecia areata. Some clones in this sample may be carry-over from other donors' samples.

The chain has TRBV24-1 and TRBJ1-1; D is possibly TRBD1 (5 bases). The CDR3 totals 17 residues. CDR1 is KGHDR, CDR2 SFDVKD, per germline. Deletions cut 11 bases from V and 3 bases from J, with 27 bases between. The CDR3 nucleotides read TGTGCCATTCCGCCGGGCGACAGCCCTCTATCGGACACTGAAGCTTTCTTT. Translated: CAIPPGDSPLSDTEAFF.

CDR3 DNA: TGTGCCAGCAGCTCCTTCGACCTAGCGGGAGGTTTAGATACGCAGTATTTT. Protein product: CASSSFDLAGGLDTQYF. The chain links TRBV7-9 to TRBJ2-3, with TRBD2 matching over 11 bases. There are 17 residues in the CDR3. Trimming at V came to 4 bases and at J to 5 bases, leaving 11 bases not matched to a gene. Germline lookup yields CDR1 SEHNR and CDR2 FQNEAQ (reference sequence).

The V and J genes are TRBV18 and TRBJ1-5; maybe TRBD1 (6 bases). Per the germline V gene, CDR1 is KGHSH and CDR2 is LQKENI. The germline V and J ends were trimmed by 4 bases and 3 bases, with 13 bases remaining between them. The CDR3 sequence is 15 residues long. The CDR3 sequence: CASSLAGADNQPQHF. For the CDR3, the DNA is TGTGCCAGCTCACTGGCGGGGGCGGACAATCAGCCCCAGCATTTT. The variable domain in full, completed from reference TRBV18 and TRBJ1-5, reads NAGVMQNPRHLVRRRGQEARLRCSPMKGHSHVYWYRQLPEEGLKFMVYLQKENIIDESGMPKERFSAEFPKEGPSILRIQQVVRGDSAAYFCASSLAGADNQPQHFGDGTRLSIL.

The rearrangement links TRBV29-1 to TRBJ2-7, with TRBD1 as a possible D gene (6 bases). V was pared by 7 bases and J by 3 bases, with 13 bases between. The CDR3 sequence is 12 residues long. In germline, CDR1 is SQVTM, CDR2 ANQGSEA. CDR3 sequence: CSAGTMNYEQYF. CDR3 coding DNA: TGCAGCGCCGGGACAATGAACTACGAGCAGTACTTC.

This clonotype showed up just a few times. V is TRBV28 and J is TRBJ2-1; 11 positions agree with TRBD2. Looked up from germline, CDR1 is MDHEN and CDR2 is SYDVKM. The V segment lost 4 bases and the J segment 5 bases; nucleotides outside the gene matches: 4. The CDR3 has 15 amino acids. The CDR3 protein is CASSSGLADHNEQFF. The CDR3 nucleotides are TGTGCCAGCAGTTCGGGACTAGCGGACCACAATGAGCAGTTCTTC.